The text below deals with one T cell receptor beta chain. Antigen specificity is unknown. V was cut by 1 base and J by 6 bases, with 10 bases left in between. The CDR3 contains 14 residues. Looked up from germline, CDR1 is ENHRY and CDR2 is SYGVKD. As to time point: healthy volunteer bleed at 6 weeks. Blood, whole and unfractionated, served as the source for total RNA extraction. This sample is part of a study of human T cells and chemical hapten exposure. Study-wide context: Per-sample TCR yield variability stemmed mainly from small pooled library volume differences. Findings of the study overall: TCRs exceeding a frequency of 1 in 1000 stayed unchanged under DPC sensitization.

The library attached unique molecular identifiers to individual cDNA molecules. TCRdb analysed the RACE reads with MiXCR anew, one entry per CDR3 protein. Among around 70,000 distinct CDR3 sequences listed, around 6.1% were seen once. The chain couples TRBV10-3 to TRBJ2-1, with a tentative D call TRBD2 (5 bases). Sequenced material: whole blood. This TCR came from a female donor in good health. Some clones in this sample may be carry-over from other donors' samples. CDR3 nucleotide sequence: TGTGCCATCAGTGAGTACGAAGAGGGCAATGAGCAGTTCTTC. Its translation is CAISEYEEGNEQFF.